This is a list of T cell receptor beta chains from one sample in a study of blood T cell repertoires in COVID-19. Here immunoSEQ multiplex PCR was the method, and the copy in TCRdb shows in-frame clones only, minus some. The sample has about 39,000 clones; approximately 80% are singletons. The sequenced material came from peripheral blood. The receptor source for this set is an older man with active or convalescent COVID-19. The CDR3 runs from the conserved cysteine through the conserved F or W. D genes are given only for firm matches. Clone size is given for some rows only: seen once, a few or many times, or a class if the clone is expanded.

v_call	j_call	d_call	clone_size	cdr3_aa	cdr3_nt
TRBV4-1	TRBJ2-6	NA	NA	CASRPPDPGANVLTF	TGCGCCAGCAGACCCCCAGATCCTGGGGCCAACGTCCTGACTTTC
TRBV7-8	TRBJ1-4	NA	NA	CASSWRAVEKLFF	TGTGCCAGCAGCTGGCGGGCCGTAGAAAAACTGTTTTTT
TRBV10-3	TRBJ1-5	TRBD1	NA	CAISDDRVGVSQPQHF	TGTGCCATCAGCGATGACAGGGTGGGTGTGAGTCAGCCCCAGCATTTT
TRBV19	TRBJ2-2	NA	NA	CASNGGPSTGELFF	TGTGCCAGTAACGGGGGGCCTAGCACCGGGGAGCTGTTTTTT
TRBV5-1	TRBJ1-4	NA	NA	CASSPTTTNEKLFF	TGCGCCAGCAGTCCGACAACAACTAATGAAAAACTGTTTTTT
TRBV30	TRBJ2-5	NA	NA	CAWSVARADQETQYF	TGTGCCTGGAGTGTGGCCAGAGCGGACCAAGAGACCCAGTACTTC
TRBV28	TRBJ2-1	TRBD1	NA	CASSSDRGGIYNEQFF	TGTGCCAGCAGCAGCGACAGGGGCGGAATCTACAATGAGCAGTTCTTC
TRBV9	TRBJ1-4	NA	NA	CASSPRVVANEKLFF	TGTGCCAGCAGCCCGAGGGTAGTGGCTAATGAAAAACTGTTTTTT
TRBV5-1	TRBJ1-1	NA	once	CASSIQGRNTEAFF	TGCGCCAGCAGCATCCAGGGCAGAAACACTGAAGCTTTCTTT
TRBV9	TRBJ1-6	NA	NA	CASSVDQGGGSPLHF	TGTGCCAGCAGCGTAGATCAGGGAGGCGGTTCACCCCTCCACTTT
TRBV7-9	TRBJ2-5	NA	NA	CASMQGTQETQYF	TGTGCCAGCATGCAGGGAACTCAAGAGACCCAGTACTTC
TRBV27	TRBJ2-2	TRBD2	NA	CASSRGAGVPNTGELFF	TGTGCCAGCAGTCGAGGAGCGGGGGTTCCAAACACCGGGGAGCTGTTTTTT
TRBV6-5	TRBJ2-1	TRBD1	NA	CASSKDRGGNEQFF	TGTGCCAGCAGTAAGGACAGGGGCGGAAATGAGCAGTTCTTC
TRBV18	TRBJ1-6	NA	NA	CATSKGVELYNSPLHF	TGTGCCACTTCTAAGGGGGTTGAACTCTATAATTCACCCCTCCACTTT
TRBV12-3/TRBV12-4	TRBJ1-5	NA	few	CASSPSNQPQHF	TGTGCCAGCAGCCCCAGTAATCAGCCCCAGCATTTT
TRBV3-1/TRBV3-2	TRBJ2-6	NA	NA	CASSRAGVLMSGANVLTF	TGTGCCAGCAGCCGGGCCGGGGTGCTGATGTCTGGGGCCAACGTCCTGACTTTC
TRBV6-6	TRBJ1-4	NA	NA	CASSFPPGTNEKLFF	TGTGCCAGCAGTTTCCCCCCGGGGACTAATGAAAAACTGTTTTTT
TRBV3-1/TRBV3-2	TRBJ2-3	NA	NA	CASSGSGGPDTQYF	TGTGCCAGTTCGGGCTCCGGGGGACCAGATACGCAGTATTTT
TRBV5-6	TRBJ2-3	TRBD2	few	CASSLGGAGGTDTQYF	TGTGCCAGCAGCTTGGGAGGTGCGGGAGGGACAGATACGCAGTATTTT
TRBV28	TRBJ1-1	NA	NA	CASTTGTSHEAFF	TGTGCCAGCACCACCGGGACATCGCATGAAGCTTTCTTT
TRBV30	TRBJ1-6	TRBD1	NA	CAWWAGQGSSPLHF	TGTGCCTGGTGGGCAGGACAGGGAAGTTCACCCCTCCACTTT
TRBV19	TRBJ1-2	NA	NA	CASTMGGGGYTF	TGTGCCAGTACCATGGGGGGTGGAGGCTACACCTTC
TRBV10-1	TRBJ2-1	TRBD2	few	CASSVAGVSSEQFF	TGCGCCAGCAGCGTGGCGGGGGTAAGCAGTGAGCAGTTCTTC
TRBV10-1	TRBJ1-2	NA	NA	CASSGIWRNYGYTF	TGCGCCAGCAGTGGAATTTGGAGGAACTATGGCTACACCTTC
TRBV28	TRBJ1-1	TRBD1	NA	CASRRQGAGVAEAFF	TGTGCCAGCAGGAGACAGGGGGCGGGTGTAGCTGAAGCTTTCTTT
TRBV2	TRBJ1-3	NA	NA	CASSAQTGLGNTIYF	TGTGCCAGCAGTGCGCAGACAGGATTGGGAAACACCATATATTTT
TRBV4-1	TRBJ2-1	NA	NA	CASSQIQKNNEQFF	TGCGCCAGCAGCCAAATACAGAAAAACAATGAGCAGTTCTTC
TRBV19	TRBJ2-7	TRBD1	NA	CASSPGTGPIEQYF	TGTGCCAGTAGCCCCGGGACAGGCCCAATCGAGCAGTACTTC
TRBV7-9	TRBJ1-2	NA	NA	CASSSGPLLGAYGYTF	TGTGCCAGCAGCTCCGGGCCCTTGTTAGGGGCCTATGGCTACACCTTC
TRBV3-1/TRBV3-2	TRBJ1-4	NA	NA	CASSQRNEKLFF	TGTGCCAGCAGCCAACGTAATGAAAAACTGTTTTTT
TRBV10-3	TRBJ2-7	TRBD1	NA	CAISGSTGGDEQYF	TGTGCCATCAGTGGTTCGACAGGGGGGGACGAGCAGTACTTC
TRBV14	TRBJ2-7	TRBD1	NA	CASSQRGQLGYEQYF	TGTGCCAGCAGCCAGAGGGGACAGCTGGGCTACGAGCAGTACTTC
TRBV19	TRBJ2-5	NA	large	CAPREPLETQYF	TGTGCCCCTCGAGAACCCCTAGAGACCCAGTACTTC